This T cell receptor (beta chain) was identified during a study of beta chain features in type 1 diabetes. In the study overall: Patients looked much like healthy donors when it came to age, gender and cell yields.

Whole-study findings and limits: A moderate, significant TCRB CDR3 shortening appeared in type 1 diabetes across four CD4+ subsets. For type 1 diabetes patients, VDJ junctions showed fewer insertions and more deletions.

This clone was counted only a few times. The antigen is undetermined. Reverse transcribing all isolated RNA meant expressed TCRB transcripts were sequenced. The method was immunoSEQ multiplex PCR; TCRdb's version includes in-frame clones alone and lacks a portion of them. The sample shows 600,000 or so clones, about 14% of them seen only once. There are 17 residues in the CDR3. Germline CDR1 reads MGHRA; CDR2 reads YSYEKL. Trimming shortened V by 3 bases and J by 4 bases, and 19 bases separated the two germline ends. J is TRBJ1-3 and V is TRBV4-1; the D gene is possibly TRBD1 (5 bases). Sequencing was done on a sample of naive CD4+ T cells from blood. The clonotype originates from a man between 18 and 35 years old with type 1 diabetes. Here the CDR3 reads CASSQLGGVVSGNTIYF. As DNA, the CDR3 is TGCGCCAGCAGCCAGCTGGGAGGGGTCGTCTCGGGAAACACCATATATTTT.